A selection of T cell receptor beta chains follows, all from one sample in a study of blood T cell repertoires in COVID-19. Method: immunoSEQ multiplex PCR; TCRdb's copy keeps in-frame clones and lacks some. The sample gives fewer than 200,000 clones, roughly 88% of which show up once; about 1.2% is in the top ten. The sequencing input was peripheral blood. The receptors were gathered from a man in his sixties who had recovered from COVID-19. CDR3s include the opening cysteine and the closing phenylalanine or tryptophan. Fields, in order: V gene, D gene, J gene, CDR3 protein. The D gene is left open where the match is weak.

TRBV29-1	TRBD2	TRBJ2-2	CSVASKLAGTNTGELFF
TRBV24-1	TRBD1	TRBJ1-1	CATSATGGEAFF
TRBV19	NA	TRBJ2-2	CASQRTANTGELFF
TRBV5-1	TRBD1	TRBJ2-2	CASSIPTGPGELFF
TRBV19	NA	TRBJ1-1	CASSIVQGGNTEAFF
TRBV6-2/TRBV6-3	NA	TRBJ2-5	CASSTPGLKETQYF
TRBV28	TRBD1	TRBJ1-5	CASSLSAGAGGSNQPQHF
TRBV29-1	TRBD1	TRBJ2-3	CSVEGTGGGTDTQYF
TRBV6-5	TRBD1	TRBJ2-1	CASRREGAPLNEQFF
TRBV4-2	NA	TRBJ1-6	CASSQGPGGNSPLHF
TRBV27	TRBD2	TRBJ2-7	CASSLRSGGLPYEQYF
TRBV7-3	NA	TRBJ2-3	CASRGAGTDTQYF
TRBV4-2	TRBD2	TRBJ2-1	CASSQAGTSMASSYNEQFF
TRBV7-2	TRBD1	TRBJ2-5	CASSLGDRNQETQYF
TRBV7-9	NA	TRBJ2-1	CASSHLVARDEQFF